The next 32 T cell receptor beta chains were all read from a single sample in a study of blood T cells in healthy people across ages. Together with a sample-barcoded 5' primer, a J-beta primer mix was included in a second PCR lasting about 7 to 11 cycles. MiXCR, applied by TCRdb to the 5' RACE reads, yields one record per CDR3 protein. The data show hundreds of thousands of distinct CDR3 sequences, 20% to 25% seen once. The sample comprised blood. The receptors come from a man between 65 and 85 years old in good health.

V and J are TRBV15 and TRBJ2-7; tentatively, D is TRBD1 or TRBD2 (5 bases each). Trimming took 0 bases from V and 5 from J, leaving 14 bases between them. Germline lookup yields CDR1 LNHNV and CDR2 YYDKDF (reference sequence). The CDR3 extends over 15 amino acids. The CDR3 sequence is CATSRDVGAVDEQYF. DNA for the CDR3: TGTGCCACCAGCAGAGATGTCGGGGCCGTTGACGAGCAGTACTTC.

V usage is TRBV4-2 and J usage is TRBJ2-5, with D unresolved. The V and J ends lost 1 base and 3 bases respectively, with 12 bases between them. The V gene's germline CDR1 is LGHNA and CDR2 YNFKEQ. The CDR3 runs to 15 residues. CDR3: CASSQVVSEKETQYF. Here the CDR3 DNA reads TGTGCCAGCAGCCAAGTGGTCTCAGAGAAAGAGACCCAGTACTTC.

This clonotype was detected many times. The rearrangement links TRBV20-1 to TRBJ1-4, with TRBD1 as a possible D gene (5 bases). From germline, CDR1 is DFQATT and CDR2 SNEGSKA (reference sequence). The CDR3 is 14 amino acids. Trimming removed 4 bases at V and 3 bases at J, with 12 bases between. The DNA for the CDR3 is TGCAGTGCTATTCCGGGGGTCGCTAATGAAAAACTGTTTTTT. Protein product: CSAIPGVANEKLFF.

In its sample, this clonotype was seen a few times. The chain couples TRBV20-1 to TRBJ2-3; no clear D. V lost 3 bases, J lost 2 bases, and 6 bases lay in between. CDR3 length equals 12 residues. Germline V gene lookup returns CDR1 DFQATT and CDR2 SNEGSKA (reference sequence). The CDR3 coding sequence is TGCAGTGCTAGCCCGCCCACAGATACGCAGTATTTT. Translating gives CSASPPTDTQYF.

This clonotype was seen only a few times. The chain combines TRBV6-6 with TRBJ2-6; D remains unclear. The CDR3 consists of 12 residues. Between the trimmed V and J ends, which lost 7 bases and 1 base, there was a span of 2 bases. CDR1 is MNHNY, CDR2 SVGAGI, per germline (reference sequence). CDR3 DNA sequence: TGTGCCAGCATGTCTGGGGCCAACGTCCTGACTTTC. Translating gives CASMSGANVLTF.

This clonotype came up a few times. V and J are TRBV20-1 and TRBJ2-1; TRBD1 might be the D (6 bases). The J call may be incorrect, as the DNA end agrees better with TRBJ2-7. CDR1 and CDR2 from the germline V gene are DFQATT and SNEGSKA (reference sequence). The CDR3 is 14 amino acids. CDR3 protein: CSAIKTGIAYEQYF. CDR3 sequence (DNA): TGCAGTGCTATCAAAACAGGGATCGCTTACGAGCAGTACTTC.

The chain recombines TRBV21-1 with TRBJ2-2; TRBD2, as called in the table, went unchecked against the DNA. TRBV21-1 is annotated as a pseudogene. This CDR3 spans 16 amino acids. The CDR3 reads CASSTHGDCTTGELFF. The CDR3 DNA sequence: TGTGCCAGCAGCACGCACGGGGACTGCACTACCGGGGAGCTGTTTTTT.

This clonotype has just a few counts. This chain joins TRBV13 and TRBJ2-5, with 10 bases identical to TRBD2. This CDR3 comprises 17 residues. V lost 0 bases to trimming and J lost 4 bases; unmatched junction nucleotides: 8. Germline V gene data show CDR1 as PRHDT and CDR2 as FYEKMQ (reference sequence). CDR3 amino acids: CASSLGPSGGVGETQYF. In DNA, the CDR3 is TGTGCCAGCAGCTTAGGCCCTAGCGGGGGCGTTGGAGAGACCCAGTACTTC. The full variable domain, in which reference TRBV13 and TRBJ2-5 provide the parts outside the CDR3, is AAGVIQSPRHLIKEKRETATLKCYPIPRHDTVYWYQQGPGQDPQFLISFYEKMQSDKGSIPDRFSAQQFSDYHSELNMSSLELGDSALYFCASSLGPSGGVGETQYFGPGTRLLVL.

The gene calls are TRBV18 and TRBJ2-4, with D maybe TRBD1 (6 bases). V lost 4 bases to trimming and J lost 0 bases, with 13 bases between them. This CDR3 is built from 16 residues. The germline gives CDR1 KGHSH, CDR2 LQKENI. The DNA for the CDR3 is TGTGCCAGCTCACAACCGACAGGAGTAGCCAAAAACATTCAGTACTTC. Translating it yields CASSQPTGVAKNIQYF.

The V call is TRBV12-3 or TRBV12-4, the J call TRBJ2-1, with 11 bases identical to TRBD2. This CDR3 has 15 amino acids. J lost 5 bases, V lost 4 bases, and 4 bases had no gene match. CDR3 sequence reads: CASSWGTSGDNEQFF. In DNA, the CDR3 is TGTGCCAGCAGTTGGGGGACTAGCGGCGACAATGAGCAGTTCTTC.

This chain connects TRBV2 to TRBJ2-3; D might be TRBD1 (5 bases). Germline CDR1 reads SNHLY; CDR2 reads FYNNEI. Deletions cut 8 bases from V and 5 bases from J, with 11 bases between. The CDR3 runs to 12 residues. This CDR3 is CASWERGDTQYF. The CDR3 region has the DNA TGTGCCAGCTGGGAAAGGGGAGATACGCAGTATTTT.

This clonotype has at least ten counts. V and J are TRBV18 and TRBJ2-2, with TRBD1 matching 7 bases. V was pared by 4 bases and J by 1 base, with 3 bases of the junction left unmatched. Germline V gene sequence: CDR1 KGHSH, CDR2 LQKENI. This CDR3 spans 15 amino acids. The CDR3 sequence: CASSQRTGNTGELFF. CDR3 coding DNA: TGTGCCAGCTCACAACGGACAGGGAACACCGGGGAGCTGTTTTTT.

The table lists this clonotype with a few counts. The gene calls are TRBV7-2 and TRBJ2-5; 9 bases match TRBD2. The ends lost 5 bases at V and 4 bases at J; junction bases unmatched: 14. The CDR3 spans 17 residues. The germline V gene has CDR1 SGHTA and CDR2 FQGNSA. CDR3 region: CASSPQVAAGGTETQYF. The CDR3 nucleotides are TGTGCCAGCAGCCCTCAGGTCGCAGCGGGAGGTACAGAGACCCAGTACTTC.

The chain couples TRBV20-1 to TRBJ2-6, with unresolved D. The V gene's germline CDR1 is DFQATT and CDR2 SNEGSKA (reference sequence). The CDR3 extends over 13 amino acids. V was pared by 3 bases and J by 4 bases, with 7 bases between. In nucleotides, the CDR3 is TGCAGTGCTAGGGCTTCAGGGGCCAACGTCCTGACTTTC. Its protein product is CSARASGANVLTF.

V gene TRBV7-6 combines with J gene TRBJ1-4; D remains ambiguous. There are 14 residues in the CDR3. Germline V gene data show CDR1 as SGHVS and CDR2 as FNYEAQ. Trimming took 0 bases from V and 5 from J, leaving 7 bases between them. CDR3: CASSLAGNNEKLFF. CDR3 bases: TGTGCCAGCAGCTTAGCAGGAAACAATGAAAAACTGTTTTTT.

This clonotype has just a few counts. The chain carries TRBV6-5 and TRBJ1-3; 8 bases map to TRBD1. V gave up 0 bases and J gave up 8 bases; unmatched junction bases: 9. CDR1 MNHEY and CDR2 SVGAGI come from the germline V gene. The CDR3 sequence is 16 residues long. The DNA for the CDR3 is TGTGCCAGCAGTTACTCGTATCTAGGACAGGGACACACCATATATTTT. Its translation is CASSYSYLGQGHTIYF.

In this sample, this clonotype turned up a few times. The chain uses TRBV5-1 and TRBJ2-5; D not certain. Trimming stripped 0 bases from V and 4 bases from J, with 13 bases between. CDR1 SGHRS and CDR2 YFSETQ come from the germline V gene. The CDR3 is 15 amino acids. CDR3 bases: TGCGCCAGCAGCTTGGCTACAACTAAGTCAGAGACCCAGTACTTC. Its translation is CASSLATTKSETQYF.

The V call is TRBV29-1, the J call TRBJ2-7; 7 bases agree with TRBD1. Germline assignment: CDR1 SQVTM and CDR2 ANQGSEA. V gave up 3 bases and J gave up 0 bases; unmatched junction bases: 2. The length of the CDR3 is 13 residues. CDR3 region: CSVETGISYEQYF. The CDR3 coding sequence is TGCAGCGTTGAGACAGGGATCTCCTACGAGCAGTACTTC.

The table lists this clonotype with a few counts. The chain uses TRBV7-9 and TRBJ1-4, with D possibly being TRBD1 (6 bases). From germline, CDR1 is SEHNR and CDR2 FQNEAQ (reference sequence). The CDR3 extends over 16 amino acids. V was clipped by 4 bases and J by 0 bases, with 12 bases between them. The CDR3 here is CASSSWTASTNEKLFF. CDR3 coding DNA: TGTGCCAGCAGCTCCTGGACAGCATCAACTAATGAAAAACTGTTTTTT.

This clonotype was seen only a few times. This sequence joins TRBV6-2 or TRBV6-3 and TRBJ1-2; possibly TRBD1 for D (6 bases). The CDR3 loop spans 13 amino acids. Looked up from germline, CDR1 is MNHEY and CDR2 is SVGEGT. Trimming took off 7 bases at V and 2 bases at J, with 11 bases between the two ends. The CDR3 region is CASNRQANYGYTF. The CDR3 nucleotides read TGTGCCAGCAACCGACAGGCGAACTATGGCTACACCTTC.

The chain employs TRBV3-1 and TRBJ2-1, with 10 bases fitting TRBD2. V shed 0 bases, J shed 8 bases, and the junction held 13 bases outside the gene matches. From germline, CDR1 is LGHDT and CDR2 YNNKEL (reference sequence). The CDR3 runs to 18 residues. The CDR3 loop reads CASSQDGGLAGGRHEQFF. CDR3 in DNA: TGTGCCAGCAGCCAAGACGGAGGGTTAGCGGGAGGAAGGCATGAGCAGTTCTTC.

The chain employs TRBV2 and TRBJ2-5; D not certain. The better agreement between TRBJ2-1 and the DNA end casts doubt on the J call. The CDR3 spans 11 residues. Germline V gives CDR1 SNHLY, CDR2 FYNNEI. The CDR3 region is CASSGVWKQFF. CDR3 bases: TGTGCCAGCAGTGGAGTTTGGAAGCAGTTCTTC.

As DNA, the CDR3 is TGTGCCAGCAGTTGGACGGTCTCTGGAAACACCATATATTTT. Amino acid sequence: CASSWTVSGNTIYF. V and J are TRBV12-3 or TRBV12-4 and TRBJ1-3, with D uncertain. Trimming stripped 4 bases from V and 0 bases from J, with 7 bases between. The CDR3 runs 14 residues.

This clonotype has at least ten counts. The chain carries TRBV4-2 and TRBJ1-3; tentatively, D is TRBD1 (6 bases). V lost 3 bases and J 0 bases, leaving 18 bases between the germline ends. The CDR3 has 18 residues. Germline loops: CDR1 LGHNA, CDR2 YNFKEQ. The CDR3 sequence: CASSHPGGQTHSGNTIYF. The CDR3 nucleotides are TGTGCCAGCAGCCACCCCGGAGGACAGACCCACTCTGGAAACACCATATATTTT.

The gene calls are TRBV7-9 and TRBJ2-1; the match to TRBD2 covers 7 bases. This CDR3 contains 16 residues. Germline assignment: CDR1 SEHNR and CDR2 FQNEAQ (reference sequence). The V and J ends lost 2 bases and 4 bases, in that order; junction bases with no gene match: 8. CDR3 DNA sequence: TGTGCCAGCAGCTTATCAGCGGGACCTCTATACAATGAGCAGTTCTTC. Residues: CASSLSAGPLYNEQFF.

This clonotype has a handful of counts. In nucleotides, the CDR3 is TGTGCCAGCAGTGGCCGGACAGGGGTTTACTACACCTTC. Translated: CASSGRTGVYYTF. This chain connects TRBV6-5 to TRBJ1-2; 9 bases are a match to TRBD1. The CDR3 spans 13 residues. V lost 5 bases to trimming and J lost 10 bases; unmatched junction nucleotides: 8. Looked up from germline, CDR1 is MNHEY and CDR2 is SVGAGI.

The V and J genes are TRBV12-3 or TRBV12-4 and TRBJ1-1, with 8 bases identical to TRBD1. V lost 6 bases, J lost 1 base, and 10 bases stayed unmatched. This CDR3 comprises 16 residues. CDR3 in DNA: TGTGCCAGCAGAAAAGACAGGGGCAGCGCGAACACTGAAGCTTTCTTT. It translates to CASRKDRGSANTEAFF.

This clonotype was picked up a small number of times. This chain links TRBV6-6 with TRBJ2-3; 7 positions agree with TRBD2. The germline gives CDR1 MNHNY, CDR2 SVGAGI (reference sequence). V was clipped by 8 bases and J by 0 bases; unmatched bases: 8. The CDR3 loop spans 15 amino acids. DNA of the CDR3: TGTGCCAGCTCTCGGGGGACTACTAGCACAGATACGCAGTATTTT. It specifies CASSRGTTSTDTQYF.

The sample holds a few counts of this clonotype. V is TRBV28 and J is TRBJ2-5, with a weak D call TRBD2 (6 bases). The germline CDR1 and CDR2 sequences are MDHEN and SYDVKM. Trimming removed 8 bases from V and 1 base from J, with 23 bases in between. This CDR3 region has 17 residues. CDR3 coding DNA: TGTGCCAGCCGACCCGGCGGGGCCTTGTTCACCCAAGAGACCCAGTACTTC. This sequence encodes CASRPGGALFTQETQYF.

This clonotype was picked up a small number of times. The chain links TRBV11-3 to TRBJ2-1; D not resolved. The germline CDR1 and CDR2 sequences are SGHNT and YENEEA. The CDR3 runs 14 residues. V lost 0 bases, J lost 5 bases, and 8 bases lay in between. This CDR3 is CASSLDWADNEQFF. The CDR3 DNA reads TGTGCCAGCAGCTTAGATTGGGCGGACAATGAGCAGTTCTTC.

This clonotype was recorded at least ten times. The chain employs TRBV20-1 and TRBJ2-7, with TRBD1 identical over 12 bases. The J segment lost 6 bases and the V segment lost 3 bases, leaving 6 bases of the junction unmatched. Germline CDR1 reads DFQATT; CDR2 reads SNEGSKA (reference sequence). This CDR3 spans 14 amino acids. Here the CDR3 DNA reads TGCAGTGCTAGGGCGGGACAGGGGGCTTCCGAGCAGTACTTC. Residues: CSARAGQGASEQYF.

This chain joins TRBV20-1 and TRBJ1-4, with D maybe TRBD1 (6 bases). Germline V gene sequence: CDR1 DFQATT, CDR2 SNEGSKA (reference sequence). This CDR3 is 15 amino acids long. The V end was cut by 0 bases, the J end by 3 bases, with 11 bases between. The CDR3 is CSAREQQGPNEKLFF. As DNA, the CDR3 is TGCAGTGCTAGAGAACAACAGGGACCTAATGAAAAACTGTTTTTT.